This TCR beta chain was observed in a study of early T cells in non-severe SARS-CoV-2 infection (dated by TCRdb to the early 2020s). Regarding the complete study: Because TCR sequencing relied on bulk RNA taken from unsorted whole blood, pairing of alpha and beta chains was not possible.

CDR1 SGHVS and CDR2 FQNEAQ were looked up in the germline V gene. Its CDR3 holds 14 amino acids, cysteine through phenylalanine. Solely the CDR3 DNA is kept, with 42 bases framed from the first base. Trimming accounts for 5 bases at V and 6 bases at J, while the number of junction bases matched to no gene is 10. The full study reports these points: VDJdb matching was skewed toward anti-spike CD8 responses, so virus-specific expansions were likely underestimated and private and CD4 specificities were missed.

Set within a cohort of healthcare workers in London, UK, this nested case-control study involved weekly PCR testing of nasopharyngeal swabs along with blood sampling. Between 23 and 31 March 2020, the week of the UK lockdown, healthcare workers were enrolled and then followed up weekly for as long as 16 weeks. Details on this clonotype: What antigen it recognizes has not been identified. No per-base quality is available; no much larger clone lies one base away.

Library prep was done by 5' RACE. The sequencer was a NextSeq 500. Unique molecular identifiers were attached to individual cDNA molecules in the TCR library protocol so that sequencing error and PCR bias could be corrected. Both TCR alpha and beta chains were sequenced, and tight co-correlation was observed between alpha and beta sequence abundances in each sample. As for how the authors treated the data: V gene, J gene and CDR3 annotation of TCR sequences was performed with Decombinator V4. Expanded TCRs were defined as changing significantly between any two time points under a Poisson model with p below 0.0001. TCR abundances were normalised to the total number of TCRs sequenced per sample and were expressed as counts per million. MAIT TCRs were defined by TRAV1-2 paired with TRAJ12, TRAJ20 or TRAJ33, and iNKT TCRs by TRAV10 paired with TRAJ18. VDJdb, accessed on 1 November 2021, was searched for TCRs annotated for CMV, EBV and SARS-CoV-2, and TCRs annotated for more than one antigen were excluded. TCRdb passed the public sequencing reads through fastp at Q25 and MiXCR, retaining productive beta sequences. Rows matching on CDR3 protein sequence are summarized as one entry with the most common DNA and genes. The V and J calls, along with clone size, are taken from TCRdb and not from the paper's own processing. The sample table records tens of thousands of distinct CDR3 sequences; 20% of these occur just once. 15% to 20% of the sample lies in the top ten.

The sample in question was whole blood, obtained at baseline. The receptor was isolated from an adult who was a healthcare worker with PCR-confirmed SARS-CoV-2 infection or an uninfected control (not recorded which). This receptor chain uses TRBV7-8 and TRBJ2-7; the junction holds 7 bases that match TRBD1. The nucleotide sequence reads TGTGCCAGCAGCCAGACAGGGTTGGATTTCGAGCAGTACTTC. Protein translation: CASSQTGLDFEQYF.